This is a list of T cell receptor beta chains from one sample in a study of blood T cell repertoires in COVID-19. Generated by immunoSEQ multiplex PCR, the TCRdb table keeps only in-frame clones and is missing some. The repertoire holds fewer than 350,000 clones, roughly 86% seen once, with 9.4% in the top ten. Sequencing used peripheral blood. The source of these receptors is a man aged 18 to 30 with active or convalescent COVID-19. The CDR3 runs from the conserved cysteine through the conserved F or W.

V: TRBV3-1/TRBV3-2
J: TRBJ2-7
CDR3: CASSQDPRQSYEQYF

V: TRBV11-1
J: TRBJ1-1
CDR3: CASSGQGYTEAFF

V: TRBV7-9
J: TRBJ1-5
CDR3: CASTTGYQPQHF

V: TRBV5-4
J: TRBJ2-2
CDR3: CASSSAANTGELFF

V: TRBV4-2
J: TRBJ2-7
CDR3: CASSQELAGALGQYF

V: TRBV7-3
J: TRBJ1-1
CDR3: CASSSRGNTEAFF

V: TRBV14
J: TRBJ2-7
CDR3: CASSQGHGAGQDAYEQYF

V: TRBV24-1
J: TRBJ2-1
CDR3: CATSDGTVYNEQFF

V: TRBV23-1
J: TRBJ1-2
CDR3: CARRRRLEDYGYTF

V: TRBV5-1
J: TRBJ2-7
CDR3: CASSPTRQGAHEQYF

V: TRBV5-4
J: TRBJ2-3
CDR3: CASSPMGGGRADTQYF

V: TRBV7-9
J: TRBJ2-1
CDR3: CASSQPLTGSLYNEQFF

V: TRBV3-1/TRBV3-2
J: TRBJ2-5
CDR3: CASSLGLAGGPETQYF

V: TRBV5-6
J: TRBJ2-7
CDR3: CASSHSDLGGEQYF

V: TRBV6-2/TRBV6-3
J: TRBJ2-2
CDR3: CASSSRVNTGELFF

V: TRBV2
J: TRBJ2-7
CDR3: CASHSTRSSYEQYF

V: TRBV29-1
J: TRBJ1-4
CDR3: CSVLEAGNEKLFF

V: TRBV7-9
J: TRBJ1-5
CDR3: CASSLEGQGARSSQPQHF

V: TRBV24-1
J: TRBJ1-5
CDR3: CATSDLQVGQDNQPQHF

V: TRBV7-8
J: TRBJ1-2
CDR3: CASSLEGGYGYTF

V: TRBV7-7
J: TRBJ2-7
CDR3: CASSLGRGGPYEQYF

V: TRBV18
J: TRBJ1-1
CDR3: CASSPQGAGTEAFF